This T cell receptor (beta chain) comes out of a study of blood T cells in healthy people across ages (dated by TCRdb to between 2014 and 2017). Regarding the research as a whole: In model experiments, template switching captured about one uniquely barcoded TCR beta cDNA molecule for every two T cells. Using the same blood draw, the study looked at two additional independent replicas of 1 million unique cDNA reads for two donors, one aged 18 to 30 and the other aged 80 or older. Age-related changes in TCR beta repertoire diversity were measured in the study by deep sequencing normalized with unique cDNA molecular identifiers. The donors were divided into four age groups: young (average approximately 16 years), middle-aged (about 40), aged (under 70) and long-lived (roughly 86). To avoid experimental bias, donors of different ages were spread randomly across the sequencing lanes.

Comment on this clonotype: Its antigen remains unidentified. Base qualities were left out, and no much larger clone turns up one base away.

The CDR3 spans 13 residues, from the cysteine through the phenylalanine. The DNA shown is the 39-base CDR3, in frame from base 1. Between the V and J ends, shortened by 4 bases and 4 bases respectively, the junction contains 11 bases. From the germline V gene, CDR1 is SQVTM and CDR2 is ANQGSEA. What the research found in general, with its limitations: Because profiling used bulk unsorted PBMCs, naive and antigen-experienced compartments could not be compared conclusively. Observed TCR beta diversity correlated strongly with the percentage of naive T cells measured by flow cytometry. The long-lived group showed more naive CD4+ T cells, fewer expanded clones and increased TCR diversity than the aged group, suggesting age selection. Total diversity estimates from one million sequenced T cells were considered lower bounds and underestimates. Because the CMV infection status of the donors was unknown, age-related changes in expanded clonotypes may potentially have been confounded. As age increased, observed TCR beta diversity per million T cells dropped in a roughly linear way, and a significant reduction was already evident by age about 40.

The donors were roughly 39 Caucasian individuals from Russia, aged about 6 to 100 years, who were systemically healthy. Each donor gave approximately 9.3 milliliters of peripheral blood, collected into EDTA-treated Vacutainer tubes. Ficoll-Paque density-gradient centrifugation was used to isolate PBMCs, with at least 7 million per sample. Total RNA was extracted from PBMCs with Trizol reagent, with at least 6 micrograms obtained per sample. Naive CD45RAhigh/CD27high T cell percentages were measured by flow cytometry on a PBMC aliquot from every donor. The protocol used for the library was 5' RACE. A second roughly 6 to 12 cycle PCR used a sample-barcoded 5' primer and a J-beta primer mix. Each TCR beta cDNA molecule received a unique molecular identifier from a template-switch 5' adaptor carrying 12 random nucleotides. At least 2.5 million CDR3-containing paired-end reads were obtained from each sample. All of the RNA was converted into first-strand cDNA using the Mint cDNA synthesis kit, with a TRBC-specific oligonucleotide serving as the primer. Following uracil-DNA glycosylase treatment, a first 18-cycle PCR with universal primers M1SS and BC2_uni_R was performed on all cDNA. Turning to the authors' computational methods: For normalization, 1 million high-quality reads were randomly selected from each sample, with every read carrying a distinct molecular identifier. Reads with shared molecular identifiers were discarded instead of being binned into consensus sequences. CDR3 identification, clonotype clustering and error correction used MiTCR with a Q25 quality threshold and the strictest error-elimination algorithm. A nonparametric unseen species model using Euler transformation provided a lower-bound estimate of total TCR beta diversity. The public reads were reanalyzed by TCRdb: fastp trimming at Q25, MiXCR alignment, in-frame beta chains only. Every distinct CDR3 protein forms one entry, paired with its most common genes and DNA. TCRdb's processing, not the authors', yielded these V and J calls. For this sample the table gives around 2 million distinct CDR3 sequences, of which around 40% were detected only once. The ten largest clones add up to under 30% of the sample.

Sequenced input: blood. The V gene is TRBV29-1 and the J gene is TRBJ1-5; TRBD1 could be the D gene, as 6 bases match. This receptor was taken from a human donor in good health. The DNA sequence reads TGCAGCGTTGCCGAGGGGGGGAATCAGCCCCAGCATTTT. Its product reads: CSVAEGGNQPQHF. Here the CDR3 is joined to the reference TRBV29-1 and TRBJ1-5 genes, and the full variable domain is: SAVISQKPSRDICQRGTSLTIQCQVDSQVTMMFWYRQQPGQSLTLIATANQGSEATYESGFVIDKFPISRPNLTFSTLTVSNMSPEDSSIYLCSVAEGGNQPQHFGDGTRLSIL.